Listed here are 12 T cell receptor beta chains from one sample, sequenced in a study of CD8 T cells in Susac syndrome (dated by TCRdb to between 2019 and 2020). The library was prepared using the immunoSEQ multiplex PCR assay. RNA was extracted using the RNeasy kit, and about 0.5 to 1 ug of the RNA was reverse transcribed with random hexamers. TCRdb reprocessing: public reads trimmed at Q25 with fastp, clones called with MiXCR, in-frame beta chains kept. A single entry per CDR3 protein holds the most common genes and DNA from its merged rows. This sample has about 200,000 distinct CDR3 sequences in its table, and around 95% of those were observed once. Under 0.095% of the sample rests with the top ten. Specimen: CD4+ T cells from PBMCs. Receptors originate from a human donor with multiple sclerosis.

J is TRBJ2-5 and V is TRBV29-1; 7 bases are shared with TRBD1. J was trimmed by 5 bases and V by 7 bases; bases with no gene match: 7. Germline CDR1 SQVTM, CDR2 ANQGSEA. The CDR3 totals 12 residues. DNA of the CDR3: TGCAGCGCTGGGACAGTCGACGAGACCCAGTACTTC. Encoded protein: CSAGTVDETQYF.

V and J are TRBV5-1 and TRBJ2-5; 8 bases match TRBD1. Germline assignment: CDR1 SGHRS and CDR2 YFSETQ. The ends lost 0 bases at V and 3 bases at J; junction bases unmatched: 4. CDR3 length equals 15 residues. This CDR3 reads CASSLAATGEETQYF. The DNA of the CDR3 is TGCGCCAGCAGCTTGGCGGCGACAGGGGAAGAGACCCAGTACTTC.

V and J are TRBV9 and TRBJ1-6; a possible D gene is TRBD1 (6 bases). Deletions cut 4 bases from V and 13 bases from J, with 21 bases between. This CDR3 is 15 amino acids long. Germline values: CDR1 SGDLS, CDR2 YYNGEE. The CDR3 nucleotides read TGTGCCAGCAGCACCGAAGGCCTACAGGGACTTCCCCTCCACTTT. Translation: CASSTEGLQGLPLHF.

The chain employs TRBV29-1 and TRBJ2-5, with TRBD1 identical over 9 bases. With V trimmed by 2 bases and J by 3 bases, 1 base remained unmatched. This CDR3 is 13 amino acids long. The V gene's germline CDR1 is SQVTM and CDR2 ANQGSEA. CDR3 bases: TGCAGCGTTGAATGGACAGGGGAAGAGACCCAGTACTTC. It codes for CSVEWTGEETQYF.

The chain joins TRBV4-2 to TRBJ1-3; D remains ambiguous. The CDR3 is 16 residues long. Germline V gene lookup returns CDR1 LGHNA and CDR2 YNFKEQ. Trimming stripped 3 bases from V and 0 bases from J, with 12 bases between. DNA of the CDR3: TGTGCCAGCAGCCAGATCTGGGTCGGCTCTGGAAACACCATATATTTT. Protein sequence: CASSQIWVGSGNTIYF.

This clonotype was seen a single time. The genes are TRBV14 and TRBJ1-2; TRBD1 agrees at 11 bases. The CDR3 is 15 amino acids. Germline V gives CDR1 SGHDN, CDR2 FVKESK. V was clipped by 3 bases and J by 6 bases; unmatched bases: 6. The CDR3 spells CASSQAGTGGNGYTF. DNA of the CDR3: TGTGCCAGCAGCCAGGCCGGGACAGGGGGAAATGGCTACACCTTC.

The rearrangement uses TRBV29-1 and TRBJ2-7; 7 bases line up with TRBD2. The CDR3 sequence is 11 residues long. Germline V lookup: CDR1 SQVTM, CDR2 ANQGSEA. V dropped 3 bases and J dropped 4; count of bases not matched to a gene: 0. The CDR3 sequence: CSVEGGYEQYF. In DNA form, the CDR3 reads TGCAGCGTTGAGGGAGGGTACGAGCAGTACTTC.

The chain employs TRBV20-1 and TRBJ2-3; D is perhaps TRBD2 (7 bases). Germline-derived CDR1 and CDR2 are DFQATT and SNEGSKA (reference sequence). V gave up 3 bases and J gave up 2 bases, with 15 bases separating them. The CDR3 is made up of 15 amino acids. The DNA of the CDR3 is TGCAGTGCTAGTCACCCCCGGGGGGCCACAGATACGCAGTATTTT. Protein: CSASHPRGATDTQYF.

The chain couples TRBV25-1 to TRBJ1-4; D might be TRBD1 (6 bases). Per the germline V gene, CDR1 is MGHDK and CDR2 is SYGVNS. V was cut by 5 bases and J by 8 bases, with 15 bases left in between. This CDR3 has 14 residues. Written as DNA, the CDR3 is TGTGCCAGCAGTCAGACGGGGGCGGGAGAAAAACTGTTTTTT. Protein product: CASSQTGAGEKLFF.

This chain uses TRBV20-1 with TRBJ1-1, with D possibly TRBD1 on 5 matching bases. Germline V gives CDR1 DFQATT, CDR2 SNEGSKA (reference sequence). The CDR3 loop spans 12 amino acids. The germline V and J ends were trimmed by 2 bases and 4 bases, with 8 bases remaining between them. CDR3 region: CSARYGTTEAFF. The CDR3 region has the DNA TGCAGTGCTAGATACGGGACCACTGAAGCTTTCTTT.

The rearrangement joins TRBV20-1 to TRBJ1-4, with a weak D call TRBD1 (5 bases). Germline values: CDR1 DFQATT, CDR2 SNEGSKA (reference sequence). The CDR3 extends over 13 amino acids. Trimming pared 4 bases from V and 5 bases from J, leaving 11 bases between. CDR3 loop: CSATGGLNEKLFF. The CDR3 bases are TGCAGTGCTACGGGGGGGTTGAATGAAAAACTGTTTTTT.

The CDR3 sequence is CSTSSFQETQYF. The CDR3 DNA reads TGCAGTACTTCCAGCTTCCAAGAGACCCAGTACTTC. The chain uses TRBV20-1 and TRBJ2-5; D remains ambiguous. With 8 bases removed from V and 1 base from J, the gap between germline ends came to 11 bases. The CDR3 covers 12 residues. Per germline, CDR1 DFQATT and CDR2 SNEGSKA (reference sequence).